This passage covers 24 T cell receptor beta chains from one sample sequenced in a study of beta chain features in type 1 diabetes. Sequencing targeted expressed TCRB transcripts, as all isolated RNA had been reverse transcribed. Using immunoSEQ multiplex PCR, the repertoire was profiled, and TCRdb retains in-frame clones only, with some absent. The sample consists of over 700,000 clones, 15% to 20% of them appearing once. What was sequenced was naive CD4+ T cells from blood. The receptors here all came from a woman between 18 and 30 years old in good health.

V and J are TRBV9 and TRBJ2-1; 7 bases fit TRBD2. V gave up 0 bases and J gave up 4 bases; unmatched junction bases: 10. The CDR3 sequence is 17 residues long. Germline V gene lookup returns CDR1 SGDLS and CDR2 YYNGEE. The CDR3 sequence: CASSVGPVIAGYNEQFF. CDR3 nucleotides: TGTGCCAGCAGCGTAGGCCCCGTGATAGCGGGTTACAATGAGCAGTTCTTC.

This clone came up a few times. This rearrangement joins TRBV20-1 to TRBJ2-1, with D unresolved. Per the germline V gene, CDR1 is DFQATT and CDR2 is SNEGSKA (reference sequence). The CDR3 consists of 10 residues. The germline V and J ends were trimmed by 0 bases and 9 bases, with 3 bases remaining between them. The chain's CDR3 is CSARDLEQFF. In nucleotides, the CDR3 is TGCAGTGCTAGAGATCTTGAGCAGTTCTTC.

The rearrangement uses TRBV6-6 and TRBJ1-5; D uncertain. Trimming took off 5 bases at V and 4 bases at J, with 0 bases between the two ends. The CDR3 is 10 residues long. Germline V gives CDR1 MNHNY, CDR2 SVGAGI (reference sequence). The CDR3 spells CASSNQPQHF. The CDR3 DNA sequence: TGTGCCAGCAGTAATCAGCCCCAGCATTTT.

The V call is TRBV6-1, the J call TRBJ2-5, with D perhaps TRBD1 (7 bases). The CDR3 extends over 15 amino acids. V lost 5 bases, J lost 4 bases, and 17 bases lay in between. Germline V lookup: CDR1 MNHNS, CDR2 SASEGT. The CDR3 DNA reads TGTGCCAGCAGTTTGAGGCAGGGGGGCCGAGAGACCCAGTACTTC. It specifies CASSLRQGGRETQYF.

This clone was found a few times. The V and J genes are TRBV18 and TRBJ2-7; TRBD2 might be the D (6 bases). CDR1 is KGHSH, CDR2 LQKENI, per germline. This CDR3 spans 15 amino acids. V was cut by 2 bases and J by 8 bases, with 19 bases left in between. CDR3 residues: CASSPSGLPGEKQYF. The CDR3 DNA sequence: TGTGCCAGCTCACCATCGGGACTTCCCGGGGAGAAGCAGTACTTC.

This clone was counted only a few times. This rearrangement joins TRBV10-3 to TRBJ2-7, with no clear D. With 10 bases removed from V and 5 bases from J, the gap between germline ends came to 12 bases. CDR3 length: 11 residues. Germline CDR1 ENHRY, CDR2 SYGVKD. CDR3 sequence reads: CASSQWHEQYF. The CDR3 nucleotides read TGTGCCAGCTCTCAATGGCACGAGCAGTACTTC.

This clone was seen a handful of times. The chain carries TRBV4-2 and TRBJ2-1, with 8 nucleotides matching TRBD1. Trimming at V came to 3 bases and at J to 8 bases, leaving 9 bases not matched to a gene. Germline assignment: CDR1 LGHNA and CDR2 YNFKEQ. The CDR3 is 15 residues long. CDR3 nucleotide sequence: TGTGCCAGCAGCCACACCGACAGGGGCCGACATGAGCAGTTCTTC. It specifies CASSHTDRGRHEQFF.

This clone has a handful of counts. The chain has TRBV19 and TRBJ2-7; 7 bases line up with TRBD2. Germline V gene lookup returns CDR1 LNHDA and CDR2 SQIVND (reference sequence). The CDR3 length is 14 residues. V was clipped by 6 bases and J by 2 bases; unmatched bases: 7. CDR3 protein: CASRKSSGTYEQYF. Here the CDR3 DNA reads TGTGCCAGTAGAAAGTCTAGCGGTACCTACGAGCAGTACTTC.

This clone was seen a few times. The CDR3 bases are TGCGCCAGCAGCGCCGGGACAGGTAGCACAGATACGCAGTATTTT. Protein sequence: CASSAGTGSTDTQYF. This rearrangement joins TRBV5-1 to TRBJ2-3, with 8 nucleotides matching TRBD1. From germline, CDR1 is SGHRS and CDR2 YFSETQ. This CDR3 contains 15 residues. Losses at the gene ends were 4 bases for V and 0 bases for J; bases not matched to a gene: 4.

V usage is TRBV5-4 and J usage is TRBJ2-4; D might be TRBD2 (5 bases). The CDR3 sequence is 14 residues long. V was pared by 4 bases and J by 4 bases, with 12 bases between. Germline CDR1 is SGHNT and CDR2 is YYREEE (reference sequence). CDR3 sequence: CASSRRDQKNIQYF. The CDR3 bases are TGTGCCAGCAGCCGCCGGGATCAAAAAAACATTCAGTACTTC.

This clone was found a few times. DNA of the CDR3: TGTGCCAGCAGCCCAGGCCACCTCGATCATTCAGAAGCTTTCTTT. Translated, it gives CASSPGHLDHSEAFF. The chain combines TRBV6-5 with TRBJ1-1; no firm D call. The CDR3 length is 15 residues. Deletions cut 6 bases from V and 8 bases from J, with 22 bases between. CDR1 and CDR2 from the germline V gene are MNHEY and SVGAGI.

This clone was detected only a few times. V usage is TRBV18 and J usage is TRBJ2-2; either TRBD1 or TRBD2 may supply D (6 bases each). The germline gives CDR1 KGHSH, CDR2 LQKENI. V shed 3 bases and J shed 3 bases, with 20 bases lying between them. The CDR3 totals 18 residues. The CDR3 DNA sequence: TGTGCCAGCTCACCCTTCGGGGGCGGAATATCTTACACCGGGGAGCTGTTTTTT. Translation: CASSPFGGGISYTGELFF.

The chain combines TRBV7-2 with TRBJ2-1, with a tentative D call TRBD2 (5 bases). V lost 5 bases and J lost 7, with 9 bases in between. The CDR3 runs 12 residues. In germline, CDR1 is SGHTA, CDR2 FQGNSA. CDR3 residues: CASSIGLNEQFF. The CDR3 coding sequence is TGTGCCAGCAGCATCGGACTGAATGAGCAGTTCTTC.

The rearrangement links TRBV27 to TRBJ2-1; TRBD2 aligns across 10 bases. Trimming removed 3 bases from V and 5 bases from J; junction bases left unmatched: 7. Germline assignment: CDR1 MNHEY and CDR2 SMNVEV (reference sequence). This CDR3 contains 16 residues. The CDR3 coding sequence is TGTGCCAGCAGTTTCCGCACTAGCGGGGAAAACAATGAGCAGTTCTTC. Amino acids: CASSFRTSGENNEQFF.

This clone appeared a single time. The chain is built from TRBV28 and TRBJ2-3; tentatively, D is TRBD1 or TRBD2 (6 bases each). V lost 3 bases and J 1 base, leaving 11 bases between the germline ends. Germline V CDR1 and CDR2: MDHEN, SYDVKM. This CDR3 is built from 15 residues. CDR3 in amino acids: CASSFRGLGTDTQYF. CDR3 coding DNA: TGTGCCAGCAGTTTCAGGGGACTTGGCACAGATACGCAGTATTTT.

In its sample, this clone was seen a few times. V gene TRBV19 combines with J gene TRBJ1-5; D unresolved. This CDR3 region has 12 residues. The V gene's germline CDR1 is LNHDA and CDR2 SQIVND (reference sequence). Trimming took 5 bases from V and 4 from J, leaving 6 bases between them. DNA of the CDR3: TGTGCCAGTAGTTTCCTAAATCAGCCCCAGCATTTT. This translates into CASSFLNQPQHF.

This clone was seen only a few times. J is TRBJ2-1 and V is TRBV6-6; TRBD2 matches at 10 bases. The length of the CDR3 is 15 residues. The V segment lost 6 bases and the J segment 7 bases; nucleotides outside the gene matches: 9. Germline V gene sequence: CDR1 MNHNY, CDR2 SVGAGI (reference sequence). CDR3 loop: CASSRTSGQGNEQFF. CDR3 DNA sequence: TGTGCCAGCAGCAGGACTAGCGGCCAAGGTAATGAGCAGTTCTTC.

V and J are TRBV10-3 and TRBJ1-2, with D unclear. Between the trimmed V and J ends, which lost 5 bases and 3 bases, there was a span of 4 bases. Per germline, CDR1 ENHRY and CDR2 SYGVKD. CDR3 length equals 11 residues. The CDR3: CAISTHYGYTF. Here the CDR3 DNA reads TGTGCCATCAGTACCCACTATGGCTACACCTTC.

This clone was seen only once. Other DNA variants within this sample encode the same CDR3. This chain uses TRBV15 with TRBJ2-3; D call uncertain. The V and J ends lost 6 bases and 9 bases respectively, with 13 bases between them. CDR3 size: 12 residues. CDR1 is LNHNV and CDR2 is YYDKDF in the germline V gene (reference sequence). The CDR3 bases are TGTGCCACCAGTCCTGGGGTGGACACGCAGTATTTT. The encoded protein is CATSPGVDTQYF. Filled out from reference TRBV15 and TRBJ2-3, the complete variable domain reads DAMVIQNPRYQVTQFGKPVTLSCSQTLNHNVMYWYQQKSSQAPKLLFHYYDKDFNNEADTPDNFQSRRPNTSFCFLDIRSPGLGDTAMYLCATSPGVDTQYFGPGTRLTVL.

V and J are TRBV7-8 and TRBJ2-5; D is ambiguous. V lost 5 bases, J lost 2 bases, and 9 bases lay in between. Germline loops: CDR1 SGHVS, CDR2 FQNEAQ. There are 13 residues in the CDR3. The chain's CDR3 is CASSRGSQETQYF. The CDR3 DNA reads TGTGCCAGCAGCCGAGGATCGCAAGAGACCCAGTACTTC. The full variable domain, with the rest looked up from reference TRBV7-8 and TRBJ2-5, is GAGVSQSPRYKVAKRGQDVALRCDPISGHVSLFWYQQALGQGPEFLTYFQNEAQLDKSGLPSDRFFAERPEGSVSTLKIQRTQQEDSAVYLCASSRGSQETQYFGPGTRLLVL.

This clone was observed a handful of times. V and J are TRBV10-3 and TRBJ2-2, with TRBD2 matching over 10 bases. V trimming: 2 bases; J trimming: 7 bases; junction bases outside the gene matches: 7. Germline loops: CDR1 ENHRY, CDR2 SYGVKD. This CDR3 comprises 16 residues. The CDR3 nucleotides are TGTGCCATCAGTGAGGGGCTAGCGGGAGTCGGCGGGGAGCTGTTTTTT. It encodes CAISEGLAGVGGELFF.

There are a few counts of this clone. This CDR3 is CASSLRLAGVGETQYF. CDR3 DNA: TGTGCCAGCAGCTTGCGACTAGCGGGAGTTGGGGAGACCCAGTACTTC. V gene TRBV5-6 combines with J gene TRBJ2-5; 12 bases agree with TRBD2. CDR1 is SGHDT, CDR2 YYEEEE, per germline. With V trimmed by 1 base and J by 5 bases, 6 bases remained unmatched. The CDR3 totals 16 residues.

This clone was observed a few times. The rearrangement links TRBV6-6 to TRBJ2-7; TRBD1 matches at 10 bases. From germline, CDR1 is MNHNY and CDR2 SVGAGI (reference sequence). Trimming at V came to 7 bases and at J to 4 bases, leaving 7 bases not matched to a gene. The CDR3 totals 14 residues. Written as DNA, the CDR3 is TGTGCCAGCAAAACGACAGGGGGCAAGTACGAGCAGTACTTC. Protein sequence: CASKTTGGKYEQYF.

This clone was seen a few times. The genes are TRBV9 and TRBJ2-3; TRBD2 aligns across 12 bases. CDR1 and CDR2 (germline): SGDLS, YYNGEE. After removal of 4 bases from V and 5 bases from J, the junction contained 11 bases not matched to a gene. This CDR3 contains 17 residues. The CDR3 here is CASSPTTSGRGVDTQYF. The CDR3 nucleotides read TGTGCCAGCAGCCCCACGACTAGCGGGAGAGGTGTAGATACGCAGTATTTT.